This is a list of T cell receptor beta chains from one sample in a study of cytomegalovirus exposure and HLA in healthy donors. Some clones are missing from TCRdb's copy, which holds only in-frame ones; the method was immunoSEQ multiplex PCR. The sample lists about 100,000 clones, roughly 80% occurring once. The sequenced sample consisted of PBMCs. Receptors originate from an older woman in good health and CMV-seronegative. The CDR3 runs from the conserved cysteine through the conserved F or W. Each record gives: V gene, clone size, CDR3 length, CDR3 protein. Not every row has a clone size; where given, it reads once, few, many or a size class.

TRBV5-1	-	13	CASSLARDTEAFF
TRBV5-6	-	14	CASSLVAANYGYTF
TRBV30	-	14	CAWSAIGGTGELFF
TRBV2	-	14	CASKADLTTDTQYF
TRBV28	-	13	CASFSGKNQPQHF
TRBV28	-	14	CASSPGDVYNEQFF
TRBV29-1	-	13	CSVDGQSGYGYTF
TRBV6-5	-	13	CASRNLRAGELFF
TRBV28	-	16	CASSLLAGGRTDTQYF
TRBV7-2	few	13	CASSLVAGPEAFF
TRBV7-2	few	16	CASSLAGQGGHWPQHF
TRBV19	-	17	CASSPRDSSLAKNIQYF
TRBV25-1	-	13	CASRLAGGYEQYF
TRBV10-1	-	13	CAVQVAGTYEQYF
TRBV7-9	-	16	CASSGQGLPWGQPQHF
TRBV6-5	-	12	CASGTGNSPLHF
TRBV28	few	12	CASSRGSQPQHF
TRBV7-2	once	13	CASLRGAQETQYF
TRBV10-3	-	15	CATRVLGTNYNEQFF
TRBV2	-	13	CASSEVANSPLHF
TRBV7-2	few	12	CASSLLGNTIYF
TRBV7-9	-	15	CASSLGLAGDYEQYF
TRBV5-4	-	15	CASSLDSVSGNTIYF
TRBV6-6	-	13	CASRPGRNTEAFF